This T cell receptor beta chain comes out of a study of glioma-infiltrating T cells. Concerning this clonotype: Its antigen remains unknown. This clone may be a read error of a much larger clone one base away.

Amplification of TCR alpha and beta CDR3 regions from RNA used iRepertoire nested multiplex PCR. For one-step reverse transcription and amplification, roughly 95-400 ng of tissue mRNA or PBMC total RNA was used. TCRdb reprocessed the multiplex PCR reads via MiXCR and lists one record per CDR3 protein. The repertoire holds 160,000 or so distinct CDR3 sequences, with roughly two fifths as singletons. The V gene's germline CDR1 is MNHNS and CDR2 SASEGT. Between the trimmed V and J ends, which lost 6 bases and 8 bases, there was a span of 17 bases. The CDR3 contains 14 residues. Study-level findings and limits: Tissue and blood shared very few CDR3 sequences. Tissue-blood divergence was below expectation in non-neoplastic patients, above in gliomas.

Sequenced sample: glioma tissue, nonneoplastic brain tissue, or PBMCs (not recorded which). The chain has TRBV6-1 and TRBJ1-5; D not resolved. This receptor was taken from a human donor with low-grade glioma or glioblastoma, undergoing nonglioma brain surgery, or in good health (not recorded which). The CDR3 region is CASRLRTGFEPQHF. CDR3 sequence (DNA): TGTGCCAGCAGATTGAGGACGGGGTTTGAGCCCCAGCATTTT.